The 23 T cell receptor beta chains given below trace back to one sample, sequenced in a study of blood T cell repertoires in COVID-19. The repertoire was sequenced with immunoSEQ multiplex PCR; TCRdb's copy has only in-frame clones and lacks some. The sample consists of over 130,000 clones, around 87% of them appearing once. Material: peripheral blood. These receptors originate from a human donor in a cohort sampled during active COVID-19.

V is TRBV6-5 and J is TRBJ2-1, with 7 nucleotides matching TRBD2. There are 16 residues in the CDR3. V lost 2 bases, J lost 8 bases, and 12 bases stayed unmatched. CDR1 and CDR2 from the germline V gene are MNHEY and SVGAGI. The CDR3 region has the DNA TGTGCCAGCAGTTACCCACGGGCGGGGGACGAGTATGAGCAGTTCTTC. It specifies CASSYPRAGDEYEQFF.

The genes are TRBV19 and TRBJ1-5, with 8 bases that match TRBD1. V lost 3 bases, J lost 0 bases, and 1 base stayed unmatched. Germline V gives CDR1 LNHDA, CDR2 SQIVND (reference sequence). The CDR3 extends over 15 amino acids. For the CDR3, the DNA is TGTGCCAGTAGTATTGGGACAGGTAGCAATCAGCCCCAGCATTTT. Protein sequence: CASSIGTGSNQPQHF.

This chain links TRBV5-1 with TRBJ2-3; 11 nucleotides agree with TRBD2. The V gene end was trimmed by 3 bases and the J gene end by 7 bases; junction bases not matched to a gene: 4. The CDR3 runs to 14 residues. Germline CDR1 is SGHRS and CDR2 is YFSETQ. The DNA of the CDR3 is TGCGCCAGCAGCTCCACTAGCGGGAGTAATACGCAGTATTTT. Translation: CASSSTSGSNTQYF. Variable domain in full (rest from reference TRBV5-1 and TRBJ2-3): KAGVTQTPRYLIKTRGQQVTLSCSPISGHRSVSWYQQTPGQGLQFLFEYFSETQRNKGNFPGRFSGRQFSNSRSEMNVSTLELGDSALYLCASSSTSGSNTQYFGPGTRLTVL.

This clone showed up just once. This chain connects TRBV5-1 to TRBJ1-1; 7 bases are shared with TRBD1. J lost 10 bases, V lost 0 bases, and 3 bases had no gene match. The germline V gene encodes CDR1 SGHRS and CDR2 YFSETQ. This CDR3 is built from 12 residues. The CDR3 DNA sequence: TGCGCCAGCAGCTTGGAGGCAGGGGGAGCTTTCTTT. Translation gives CASSLEAGGAFF.

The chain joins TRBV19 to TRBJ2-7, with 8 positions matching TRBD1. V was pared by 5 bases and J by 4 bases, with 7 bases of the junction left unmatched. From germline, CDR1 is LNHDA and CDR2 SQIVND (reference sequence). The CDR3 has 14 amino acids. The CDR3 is CASSPDRGSYEQYF. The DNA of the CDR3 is TGTGCCAGTAGTCCAGACAGGGGCTCGTACGAGCAGTACTTC.

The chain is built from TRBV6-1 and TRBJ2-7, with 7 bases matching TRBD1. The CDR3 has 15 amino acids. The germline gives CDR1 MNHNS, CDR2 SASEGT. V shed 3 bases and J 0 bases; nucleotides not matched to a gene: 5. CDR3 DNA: TGTGCCAGCAGTGAGGACAGGTATAGCTCCTACGAGCAGTACTTC. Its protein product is CASSEDRYSSYEQYF.

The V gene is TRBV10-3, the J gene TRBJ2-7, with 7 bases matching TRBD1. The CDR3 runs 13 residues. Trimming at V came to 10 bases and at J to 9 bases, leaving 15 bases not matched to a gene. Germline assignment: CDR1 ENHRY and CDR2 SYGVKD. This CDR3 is CATNPQGPGGQYF. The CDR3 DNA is TGTGCCACCAACCCACAGGGGCCAGGAGGGCAGTACTTC.

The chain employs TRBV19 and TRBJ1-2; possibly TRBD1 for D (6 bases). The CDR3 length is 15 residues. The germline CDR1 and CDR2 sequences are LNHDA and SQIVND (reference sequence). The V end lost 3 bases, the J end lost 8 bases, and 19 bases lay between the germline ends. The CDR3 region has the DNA TGTGCCAGTAGTATCGTTTCCCCCGGGGGGCGAGGCTACACCTTC. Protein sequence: CASSIVSPGGRGYTF.

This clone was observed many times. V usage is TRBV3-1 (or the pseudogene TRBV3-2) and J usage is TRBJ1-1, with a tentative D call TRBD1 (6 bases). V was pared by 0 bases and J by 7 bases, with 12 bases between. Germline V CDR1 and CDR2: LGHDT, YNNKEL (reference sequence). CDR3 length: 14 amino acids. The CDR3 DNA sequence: TGTGCCAGCAGCCAAGATGGGGGCCCAGGTGAAGCTTTCTTT. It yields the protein CASSQDGGPGEAFF.

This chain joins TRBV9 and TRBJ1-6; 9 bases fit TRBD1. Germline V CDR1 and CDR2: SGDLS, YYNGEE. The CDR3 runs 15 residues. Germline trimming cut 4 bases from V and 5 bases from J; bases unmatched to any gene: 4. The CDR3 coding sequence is TGTGCCAGCAGCCGGCGGGACAGGGATAATTCACCCCTCCACTTT. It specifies CASSRRDRDNSPLHF.

CDR3 sequence: CASSLSGINTGELFF. The CDR3, as DNA: TGTGCCAGCTCACTCAGCGGGATTAACACCGGGGAGCTGTTTTTT. This chain joins TRBV18 and TRBJ2-2, with 7 bases matching TRBD2. V trimming: 4 bases; J trimming: 2 bases; junction bases outside the gene matches: 4. Germline V gene lookup returns CDR1 KGHSH and CDR2 LQKENI. The CDR3 contains 15 residues.

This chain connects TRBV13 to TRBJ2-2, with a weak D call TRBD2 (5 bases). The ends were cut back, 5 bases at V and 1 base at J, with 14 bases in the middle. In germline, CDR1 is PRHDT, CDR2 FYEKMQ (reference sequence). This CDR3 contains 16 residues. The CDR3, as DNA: TGTGCCAGCAGCCAGGAGGTAAAGGTGAACACCGGGGAGCTGTTTTTT. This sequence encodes CASSQEVKVNTGELFF.

The CDR3: CASSLERGAVYEQYF. CDR3 nucleotide sequence: TGTGCCAGCAGCTTAGAACGCGGGGCAGTCTACGAGCAGTACTTC. The V gene is TRBV7-6, the J gene TRBJ2-7; TRBD2 is a possible D gene (6 bases). There are 15 residues in the CDR3. Trimming left V 1 base short and J 3 bases short, with 13 bases between. Looked up from germline, CDR1 is SGHVS and CDR2 is FNYEAQ.

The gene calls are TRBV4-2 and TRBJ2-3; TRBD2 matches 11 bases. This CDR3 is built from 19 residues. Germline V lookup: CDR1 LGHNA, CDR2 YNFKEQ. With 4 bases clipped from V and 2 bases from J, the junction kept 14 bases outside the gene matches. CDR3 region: CASSLNPTLAGGDTDTQYF. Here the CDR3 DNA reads TGTGCCAGCAGCCTAAATCCTACCCTAGCGGGGGGAGACACAGATACGCAGTATTTT.

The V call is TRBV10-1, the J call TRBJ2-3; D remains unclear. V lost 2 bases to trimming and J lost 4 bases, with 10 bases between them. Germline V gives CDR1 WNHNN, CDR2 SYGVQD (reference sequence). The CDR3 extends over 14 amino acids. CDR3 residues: CASSEEQISDTQYF. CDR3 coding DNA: TGCGCCAGCAGTGAGGAACAGATATCAGATACGCAGTATTTT.

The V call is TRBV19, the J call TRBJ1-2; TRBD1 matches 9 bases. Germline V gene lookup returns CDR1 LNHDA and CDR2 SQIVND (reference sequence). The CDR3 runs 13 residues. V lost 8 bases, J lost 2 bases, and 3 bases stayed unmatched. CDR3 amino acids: CASGDRVNYGYTF. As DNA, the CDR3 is TGTGCCAGTGGGGACAGGGTAAACTATGGCTACACCTTC.

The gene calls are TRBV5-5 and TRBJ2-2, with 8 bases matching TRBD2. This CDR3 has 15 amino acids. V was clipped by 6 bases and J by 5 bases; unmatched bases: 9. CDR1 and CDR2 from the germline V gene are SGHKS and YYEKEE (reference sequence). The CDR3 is CASTLAEPSTGELFF. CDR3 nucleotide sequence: TGTGCCAGCACACTAGCGGAGCCGAGTACCGGGGAGCTGTTTTTT.

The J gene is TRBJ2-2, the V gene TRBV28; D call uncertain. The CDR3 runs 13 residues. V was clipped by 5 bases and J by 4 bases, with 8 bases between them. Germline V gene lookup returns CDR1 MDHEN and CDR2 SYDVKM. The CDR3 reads CASSLDPTGELFF. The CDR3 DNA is TGTGCCAGCAGTCTAGACCCCACCGGGGAGCTGTTTTTT.

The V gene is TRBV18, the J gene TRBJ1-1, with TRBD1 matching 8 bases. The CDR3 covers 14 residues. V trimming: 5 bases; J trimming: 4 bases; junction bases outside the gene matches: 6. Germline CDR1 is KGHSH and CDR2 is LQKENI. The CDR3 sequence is CASSSRGPGTEAFF. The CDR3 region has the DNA TGTGCCAGCTCATCCAGGGGGCCTGGCACTGAAGCTTTCTTT.

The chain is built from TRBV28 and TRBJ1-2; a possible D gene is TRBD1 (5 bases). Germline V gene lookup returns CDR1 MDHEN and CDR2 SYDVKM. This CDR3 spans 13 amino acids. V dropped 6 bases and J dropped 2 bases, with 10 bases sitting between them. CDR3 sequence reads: CASSPGYNYGYTF. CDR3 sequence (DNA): TGTGCCAGCAGCCCAGGGTACAACTATGGCTACACCTTC.

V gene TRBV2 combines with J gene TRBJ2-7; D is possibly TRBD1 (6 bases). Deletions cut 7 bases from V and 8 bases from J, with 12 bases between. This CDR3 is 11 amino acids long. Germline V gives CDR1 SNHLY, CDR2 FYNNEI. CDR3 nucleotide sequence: TGTGCCAGCACCAGGGGAGTTCAGCAGTACTTC. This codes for CASTRGVQQYF.

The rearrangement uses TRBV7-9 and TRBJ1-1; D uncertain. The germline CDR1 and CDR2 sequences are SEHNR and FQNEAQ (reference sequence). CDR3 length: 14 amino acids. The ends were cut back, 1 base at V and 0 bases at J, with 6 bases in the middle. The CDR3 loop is CASSLGRLNTEAFF. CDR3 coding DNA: TGTGCCAGCAGCTTAGGGAGGCTGAACACTGAAGCTTTCTTT.

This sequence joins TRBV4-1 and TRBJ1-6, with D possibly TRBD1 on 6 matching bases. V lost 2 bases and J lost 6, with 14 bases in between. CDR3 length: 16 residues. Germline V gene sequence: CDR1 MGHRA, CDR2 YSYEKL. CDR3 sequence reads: CASSQNGGASNSPLHF. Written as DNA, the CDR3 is TGCGCCAGCAGCCAAAATGGGGGGGCCTCTAATTCACCCCTCCACTTT.